This T cell receptor (beta chain) came from a study of OX40 agonist ivuxolimab in advanced cancers. Study findings and constraints: At 0.1 to 3.0 mg/kg, CD4+ and CD8+ blood T cells expanded clonally by week 6.

CDR1 is SGHDN, CDR2 FVKESK, per germline. The CDR3 has 14 residues. J lost 0 bases, V lost 5 bases, and 2 bases had no gene match. The repertoire was sequenced with immunoSEQ multiplex PCR; TCRdb's copy has only in-frame clones and lacks some. The sample lists under 70,000 clones, 86% seen once, with approximately 1.2% in the top ten. Worth noting for this clone: Its target is not known.

Sequences were derived from CD4+ or CD8+ T cells sorted from blood, sampled in a trial of the OX40 agonist ivuxolimab. The sequence came from an adult with an advanced solid tumor such as melanoma, head and neck, liver or kidney cancer. This chain connects TRBV14 to TRBJ2-7, with TRBD1 matching 9 bases. CDR3 amino acids: CASSGTGSSYEQYF. DNA of the CDR3: TGTGCCAGCAGCGGGACAGGGAGCTCCTACGAGCAGTACTTC.